These 14 T cell receptor beta chains were sequenced from one sample in a study of control samples from healthy donors and cancer patients. Profiled with immunoSEQ multiplex PCR; TCRdb holds only in-frame clones, not every one. The sample records roughly 370,000 clones, 80% to 95% being singletons. The sample taken for sequencing was PBMCs. These receptors all come from a man aged 35-49 years with head and neck cancer.

V usage is TRBV11-2 and J usage is TRBJ2-3; D remains unclear. Germline values: CDR1 SGHAT, CDR2 FQNNGV. CDR3 length: 13 amino acids. V lost 5 bases, J lost 2 bases, and 8 bases lay in between. The CDR3 nucleotides are TGTGCCAGCAGCATTGGAAACACAGATACGCAGTATTTT. The encoded protein is CASSIGNTDTQYF.

J is TRBJ2-7 and V is TRBV18, with 7 nucleotides matching TRBD2. Germline V gene lookup returns CDR1 KGHSH and CDR2 LQKENI. Trimming removed 1 base from V and 2 bases from J; junction bases left unmatched: 8. The CDR3 runs 16 residues. DNA of the CDR3: TGTGCCAGCTCACCACTAAGAAGCGGGAACGCCTACGAGCAGTACTTC. Translating gives CASSPLRSGNAYEQYF.

This clone appeared once. The chain links TRBV6-6 to TRBJ1-2; D is unclear. Germline V gene lookup returns CDR1 MNHNY and CDR2 SVGAGI (reference sequence). The length of the CDR3 is 14 residues. V lost 1 base and J lost 3, with 9 bases in between. CDR3 in amino acids: CASSYFPVDYGYTF. The CDR3 DNA reads TGTGCCAGCAGTTACTTCCCCGTCGACTATGGCTACACCTTC.

J is TRBJ2-7 and V is TRBV25-1; D unclear. The V gene lost 6 bases and the J gene lost 6 bases, with 9 bases spanning the gap. The CDR3 totals 11 residues. Germline lookup yields CDR1 MGHDK and CDR2 SYGVNS. CDR3 sequence (DNA): TGTGCCAGCAGCACCTCGGGCGAGCAGTACTTC. This translates into CASSTSGEQYF.

The chain joins TRBV15 to TRBJ1-2; weak D call: TRBD1 (5 bases). The length of the CDR3 is 14 residues. The V end lost 7 bases, the J end lost 3 bases, and 15 bases lay between the germline ends. Looked up from germline, CDR1 is LNHNV and CDR2 is YYDKDF (reference sequence). The CDR3 nucleotides are TGTGCCACCAACCCGGGGCCGGTGGACTATGGCTACACCTTC. Its protein is CATNPGPVDYGYTF.

This clone was picked up a small number of times. The chain recombines TRBV28 with TRBJ1-1; D call uncertain. Trimming removed 5 bases from V and 0 bases from J, with 16 bases in between. Germline CDR1 MDHEN, CDR2 SYDVKM. This CDR3 spans 16 amino acids. The CDR3 coding sequence is TGTGCCAGCAGTCCGGCGGGCAGAATCATGAACACTGAAGCTTTCTTT. Its translation is CASSPAGRIMNTEAFF.

The chain couples TRBV6-5 to TRBJ1-6; D gene uncertain. CDR3 length: 15 residues. The V gene's germline CDR1 is MNHEY and CDR2 SVGAGI. The germline V and J ends were trimmed by 6 bases and 10 bases, with 19 bases remaining between them. The CDR3: CASSPLRGVLSPLHF. CDR3 sequence (DNA): TGTGCCAGCAGCCCCCTTCGCGGAGTCTTGTCACCCCTCCACTTT.

The genes are TRBV3-1 (or the pseudogene TRBV3-2) and TRBJ2-1; the D gene is possibly TRBD2 (6 bases). The V end was cut by 0 bases, the J end by 3 bases, with 12 bases between. This CDR3 spans 16 amino acids. Germline lookup yields CDR1 LGHDT and CDR2 YNNKEL (reference sequence). CDR3 nucleotide sequence: TGTGCCAGCAGCCAAGATTACTCTAGCGTCTACAATGAGCAGTTCTTC. Translated: CASSQDYSSVYNEQFF.

With regard to this clone: The same CDR3 is also encoded by other DNA sequences in this sample. J is TRBJ1-4 and V is TRBV18, with TRBD1 identical over 7 bases. CDR3 length equals 14 residues. Per germline, CDR1 KGHSH and CDR2 LQKENI. Trimming removed 3 bases from V and 5 bases from J; junction bases left unmatched: 3. The CDR3 coding sequence is TGTGCCAGCTCACCTTCGACAGGGAATGAAAAACTGTTTTTT. Encoded protein: CASSPSTGNEKLFF.

The rearrangement uses TRBV5-4 and TRBJ1-4; unclear D gene. Germline CDR1 and CDR2: SGHNT and YYREEE (reference sequence). V dropped 4 bases and J dropped 8 bases, with 9 bases sitting between them. This CDR3 has 12 amino acids. As DNA, the CDR3 is TGTGCCAGCAGCCTGGGCGAGGAAAAACTGTTTTTT. This codes for CASSLGEEKLFF. Complete variable domain (other parts from reference TRBV5-4 and TRBJ1-4): ETGVTQSPTHLIKTRGQQVTLRCSSQSGHNTVSWYQQALGQGPQFIFQYYREEENGRGNFPPRFSGLQFPNYSSELNVNALELDDSALYLCASSLGEEKLFFGSGTQLSVL.

This clone is a singleton in its sample. This chain joins TRBV7-9 and TRBJ2-1, with 15 bases matching TRBD2. This CDR3 comprises 17 residues. Per the germline V gene, CDR1 is SEHNR and CDR2 is FQNEAQ (reference sequence). Unmatched junction bases numbered 2, after V lost 1 base and J lost 4 bases. The CDR3 nucleotides read TGTGCCAGCAGCTTAGGGACTAGCGGGGGGGCATACAATGAGCAGTTCTTC. Its protein is CASSLGTSGGAYNEQFF. Combining the CDR3 with reference TRBV7-9 and TRBJ2-1 gives the whole variable domain DTGVSQNPRHKITKRGQNVTFRCDPISEHNRLYWYRQTLGQGPEFLTYFQNEAQLEKSRLLSDRFSAERPKGSFSTLEIQRTEQGDSAMYLCASSLGTSGGAYNEQFFGPGTRLTVL.

This rearrangement joins TRBV9 to TRBJ2-1; the D gene is possibly TRBD1 (6 bases). Germline V gene sequence: CDR1 SGDLS, CDR2 YYNGEE. CDR3 length: 17 amino acids. The germline V and J ends were trimmed by 2 bases and 4 bases, with 19 bases remaining between them. CDR3 in amino acids: CASSVAQGPPFYNEQFF. CDR3 DNA sequence: TGTGCCAGCAGCGTGGCTCAGGGGCCCCCCTTTTACAATGAGCAGTTCTTC. Using reference TRBV9 and TRBJ2-1 for the parts outside the CDR3, the full variable domain is DSGVTQTPKHLITATGQRVTLRCSPRSGDLSVYWYQQSLDQGLQFLIQYYNGEERAKGNILERFSAQQFPDLHSELNLSSLELGDSALYFCASSVAQGPPFYNEQFFGPGTRLTVL.

V gene TRBV6-5 combines with J gene TRBJ1-5; D gene unclear. CDR3 length: 13 residues. Deletions cut 0 bases from V and 3 bases from J, with 3 bases between. CDR1 is MNHEY, CDR2 SVGAGI, per germline. This chain's CDR3 is CASSYSANQPQHF. CDR3 nucleotides: TGTGCCAGCAGTTACTCAGCCAATCAGCCCCAGCATTTT.

V usage is TRBV30 and J usage is TRBJ2-7; D gene uncertain. Trimming cost V 1 base and J 1 base, with 8 bases left between them. The CDR3 has 13 amino acids. Germline V CDR1 and CDR2: GTSNPN, SVGIG (reference sequence). The chain's CDR3 is CAWSEADSYEQYF. The CDR3 DNA sequence: TGTGCCTGGAGTGAAGCAGATTCCTACGAGCAGTACTTC. Supplemented by reference TRBV30 and TRBJ2-7, the full variable domain reads SQTIHQWPATLVQPVGSPLSLECTVEGTSNPNLYWYRQAAGRGLQLLFYSVGIGQISSEVPQNLSASRPQDRQFILSSKKLLLSDSGFYLCAWSEADSYEQYFGPGTRLTVT.